The 32 T cell receptor beta chains reported below all come from one sample, sequenced in a study of T cell responses to AZD1222 COVID-19 vaccine (dated by TCRdb to the early 2020s). The time point label here, explained by the study, means: baseline before first vaccination. According to the study, the label for this sample's treatment or condition signals: meningococcal conjugate vaccine given as trial control. The receptor library was made with the immunoSEQ multiplex PCR assay. TCRdb carries this immuneACCESS record with in-frame sequences only. Its versions omit some clonotypes, under half of them owing to an unresolved V gene in the studies checked, with the rest unexplained. This sample comprises approximately 60,000 clones, more than 70% of them detected only once. The top ten constitute roughly a fifth of the sample. The material was peripheral blood, obtained on day 0 of MenACWY control vaccination. The receptors were gathered from an adult in good health.

CDR3 nucleotide sequence: TGTGCCAGCACAGAGGCCCAAGAGACCCAGTACTTC. Protein product: CASTEAQETQYF. The chain recombines TRBV28 with TRBJ2-5, with unresolved D. This CDR3 is 12 amino acids long. CDR1 MDHEN and CDR2 SYDVKM come from the germline V gene. V was trimmed by 7 bases and J by 1 base, leaving 7 bases between them.

This chain uses TRBV3-1 (or the pseudogene TRBV3-2) with TRBJ1-4; D remains unclear. The CDR3 length is 12 residues. CDR1 is LGHDT and CDR2 is YNNKEL in the germline V gene (reference sequence). V lost 6 bases, J lost 0 bases, and 2 bases lay in between. CDR3 sequence reads: CASRATNEKLFF. The CDR3 DNA sequence: TGTGCCAGCAGGGCAACTAATGAAAAACTGTTTTTT.

This clone was detected only a few times. The chain is built from TRBV5-1 and TRBJ2-7, with a possible D match to TRBD2 (5 bases). The CDR3 is 15 amino acids. V was clipped by 0 bases and J by 0 bases, with 10 bases between them. Germline CDR1 is SGHRS and CDR2 is YFSETQ. This CDR3 is CASSLGWTYSYEQYF. DNA for the CDR3: TGCGCCAGCAGCTTGGGGTGGACTTACTCCTACGAGCAGTACTTC.

The chain joins TRBV9 to TRBJ2-7; D is unresolved. CDR3 length equals 13 residues. Germline CDR1 SGDLS, CDR2 YYNGEE. V was shortened by 4 bases and J by 4 bases, with 12 bases between the two germline ends. CDR3 in amino acids: CASSPVDGYEQYF. The CDR3, as DNA: TGTGCCAGCAGCCCCGTTGACGGGTACGAGCAGTACTTC.

The chain links TRBV7-8 to TRBJ2-3; D tentatively reads TRBD1 or TRBD2 (6 bases each). This CDR3 region has 15 residues. The ends were cut back, 5 bases at V and 2 bases at J, with 14 bases in the middle. Germline V gives CDR1 SGHVS, CDR2 FQNEAQ. DNA for the CDR3: TGTGCCAGCAGCCTAGGAGGGGGAAACACAGATACGCAGTATTTT. Protein: CASSLGGGNTDTQYF.

The chain carries TRBV28 and TRBJ1-2, with D possibly being TRBD1 (5 bases). V lost 5 bases to trimming and J lost 1 base, with 17 bases between them. The germline CDR1 and CDR2 sequences are MDHEN and SYDVKM. The CDR3 runs 16 residues. As DNA, the CDR3 is TGTGCCAGCAGTCGTAGCAGGGCAGGTAATAACTATGGCTACACCTTC. It specifies CASSRSRAGNNYGYTF.

In this sample, this clone turned up once. CDR3 amino acids: CAWRQTLMNTEAFF. The CDR3, as DNA: TGTGCCTGGAGACAGACACTAATGAACACTGAAGCTTTCTTT. V gene TRBV30 combines with J gene TRBJ1-1; no clear D gene. This CDR3 comprises 14 residues. Trimming cost V 3 bases and J 0 bases, with 11 bases left between them. CDR1 is GTSNPN, CDR2 SVGIG, per germline (reference sequence). Full variable domain (missing parts from reference TRBV30 and TRBJ1-1): SQTIHQWPATLVQPVGSPLSLECTVEGTSNPNLYWYRQAAGRGLQLLFYSVGIGQISSEVPQNLSASRPQDRQFILSSKKLLLSDSGFYLCAWRQTLMNTEAFFGQGTRLTVV.

The chain couples TRBV29-1 to TRBJ2-5; 10 nucleotides match TRBD2. After removal of 5 bases from V and 5 bases from J, the junction contained 8 bases not matched to a gene. The CDR3 is 14 residues long. CDR1 is SQVTM, CDR2 ANQGSEA, per germline. The CDR3 sequence: CSVRLAGAEETQYF. The CDR3 nucleotides read TGCAGCGTTCGCCTAGCGGGAGCGGAGGAGACCCAGTACTTC.

The V and J genes are TRBV4-2 and TRBJ2-3; 12 positions match TRBD2. Germline V lookup: CDR1 LGHNA, CDR2 YNFKEQ. The V gene end was trimmed by 4 bases and the J gene end by 3 bases; junction bases not matched to a gene: 14. The CDR3 runs 19 residues. The CDR3 sequence is CASSRGLAGPFFETDTQYF. In DNA form, the CDR3 reads TGTGCCAGCAGCCGAGGACTAGCGGGGCCCTTCTTTGAAACAGATACGCAGTATTTT.

This chain connects TRBV28 to TRBJ2-5, with 8 bases identical to TRBD2. The ends lost 5 bases at V and 2 bases at J; junction bases unmatched: 13. Germline V gives CDR1 MDHEN, CDR2 SYDVKM. This CDR3 contains 17 residues. CDR3 amino acids: CASSQATSALGQETQYF. In DNA form, the CDR3 reads TGTGCCAGCAGTCAAGCGACTAGCGCCCTAGGGCAAGAGACCCAGTACTTC.

J is TRBJ2-1 and V is TRBV4-2, with D hard to call. Trimming stripped 0 bases from V and 0 bases from J, with 12 bases between. The length of the CDR3 is 17 residues. Germline values: CDR1 LGHNA, CDR2 YNFKEQ. Written as DNA, the CDR3 is TGTGCCAGCAGCCAAGAACCCCGGACGAGCTCCTACAATGAGCAGTTCTTC. This codes for CASSQEPRTSSYNEQFF.

CDR3 nucleotide sequence: TGTGCCAGCAGTTACTCGGGGACGGGGGCTCCCCTTAATCAGCCCCAGCATTTT. It translates to CASSYSGTGAPLNQPQHF. V and J are TRBV6-2 or TRBV6-3 and TRBJ1-5; perhaps TRBD1 as D (6 bases). The V end lost 0 bases, the J end lost 4 bases, and 19 bases lay between the germline ends. The CDR3 has 18 residues. Germline values: CDR1 MNHEY, CDR2 SVGEGT.

This clone was seen only once. V usage is TRBV4-3 and J usage is TRBJ1-6; unclear D gene. Germline V gene lookup returns CDR1 LGHNA and CDR2 YSLEER. Trimming cost V 0 bases and J 7 bases, with 13 bases left between them. This CDR3 comprises 16 residues. CDR3 DNA sequence: TGCGCCAGCAGCCAAGAGTCAACAATCCCAAATTCACCCCTCCACTTT. Encoded protein: CASSQESTIPNSPLHF.

The chain couples TRBV19 to TRBJ2-7; D unclear. The CDR3 contains 16 residues. Deletions cut 5 bases from V and 2 bases from J, with 19 bases between. In germline, CDR1 is LNHDA, CDR2 SQIVND (reference sequence). CDR3 protein: CASSSHRALGTYEQYF. In DNA form, the CDR3 reads TGTGCCAGTAGTTCTCACCGGGCCTTGGGAACCTACGAGCAGTACTTC.

On this clone: A read error may produce the germline difference seen at one junction end. The genes are TRBV18 and TRBJ2-1; maybe TRBD2 (6 bases). In germline, CDR1 is KGHSH, CDR2 LQKENI. CDR3 size: 13 residues. CDR3 DNA sequence: TGTGCCAGCTCGCCTTCGGACTACCATGAGCAGTTCTTC. Translating it yields CASSPSDYHEQFF. The entire variable domain, with the rest obtained from reference TRBV18 and TRBJ2-1, is as follows: NAGVMQNPRHLVRRRGQEARLRCSPMKGHSHVYWYRQLPEEGLKFMVYLQKENIIDESGMPKERFSAEFPKEGPSILRIQQVVRGDSAAYFCASSPSDYHEQFFGPGTRLTVL.

This sequence joins TRBV27 and TRBJ2-1; 15 bases are a match to TRBD2. Germline CDR1 MNHEY, CDR2 SMNVEV (reference sequence). The CDR3 loop spans 15 amino acids. J was trimmed by 6 bases and V by 4 bases; bases with no gene match: 1. The CDR3 is CASSSGLAGGNEQFF. In DNA form, the CDR3 reads TGTGCCAGCAGTTCGGGACTAGCGGGAGGCAATGAGCAGTTCTTC.

V and J are TRBV12-3 or TRBV12-4 and TRBJ2-5, with D possibly matching TRBD1 (6 bases). The length of the CDR3 is 13 residues. The V end was cut by 5 bases, the J end by 4 bases, with 11 bases between. The CDR3 protein is CASSTGIGETQYF. The CDR3 bases are TGTGCCAGCAGTACAGGGATTGGAGAGACCCAGTACTTC.

This chain links TRBV11-3 with TRBJ2-5; TRBD2 matches 11 bases. Germline loops: CDR1 SGHNT, CDR2 YENEEA. The CDR3 is made up of 16 amino acids. After removal of 5 bases from V and 1 base from J, the junction contained 6 bases not matched to a gene. DNA for the CDR3: TGTGCCAGCAGCATAGGGACTAGCGGAACCCAAGAGACCCAGTACTTC. Amino acids: CASSIGTSGTQETQYF.

This clone was counted a few times. The V gene is TRBV18, the J gene TRBJ2-3; the D gene is possibly TRBD2 (6 bases). The CDR3 contains 13 residues. Trimming pared 3 bases from V and 6 bases from J, leaving 10 bases between. Germline V gene sequence: CDR1 KGHSH, CDR2 LQKENI. CDR3 nucleotides: TGTGCCAGCTCACCGTTCCGGGGGGATACGCAGTATTTT. This translates into CASSPFRGDTQYF.

This clone came up a few times. The chain carries TRBV28 and TRBJ1-4; 7 nucleotides line up with TRBD1. The CDR3 totals 17 residues. The J segment lost 8 bases and the V segment lost 4 bases, leaving 16 bases of the junction unmatched. Per the germline V gene, CDR1 is MDHEN and CDR2 is SYDVKM. DNA for the CDR3: TGTGCCAGCAGTTCTATAGGCCAGACAGGGCCGCGGGAAAAACTGTTTTTT. This translates into CASSSIGQTGPREKLFF.

This clone was observed a few times. In DNA form, the CDR3 reads TGCGCCAGCAGCCCGGCGGGGGGGATGAACACTGAAGCTTTCTTT. Its protein is CASSPAGGMNTEAFF. This rearrangement joins TRBV5-1 to TRBJ1-1; perhaps TRBD1 as D (5 bases). V was cut by 4 bases and J by 0 bases, with 13 bases left in between. Germline V gene sequence: CDR1 SGHRS, CDR2 YFSETQ. CDR3 length equals 15 residues.

This clone has only a few counts. This chain joins TRBV7-9 and TRBJ2-2; tentatively, D is TRBD2 (6 bases). Looked up from germline, CDR1 is SEHNR and CDR2 is FQNEAQ (reference sequence). V shed 0 bases and J shed 13 bases, with 9 bases lying between them. The CDR3 runs 12 residues. The CDR3 bases are TGTGCCAGCAGCTTAGCGGAGGGACGGCTGTTTTTT. Translated, it gives CASSLAEGRLFF.

DNA for the CDR3: TGTGCCAGCAGTTTATCGGGGACGAACACCGGGGAGCTGTTTTTT. It translates to CASSLSGTNTGELFF. This chain links TRBV28 with TRBJ2-2; possibly TRBD2 for D (5 bases). Trimming cost V 1 base and J 0 bases, with 6 bases left between them. Germline values: CDR1 MDHEN, CDR2 SYDVKM. CDR3 length: 15 residues.

This chain uses TRBV19 with TRBJ2-5; 11 nucleotides agree with TRBD2. CDR1 and CDR2 (germline): LNHDA, SQIVND (reference sequence). The trim removed 4 bases at V and 4 bases at J, leaving 5 bases unmatched. There are 15 residues in the CDR3. CDR3 in amino acids: CASSTTLAGGETQYF. The CDR3 coding sequence is TGTGCCAGTAGTACTACGCTAGCGGGAGGAGAGACCCAGTACTTC.

This chain connects TRBV6-2 or TRBV6-3 to TRBJ1-2, with TRBD1 matching over 7 bases. The CDR3 length is 14 residues. With V trimmed by 5 bases and J by 4 bases, 7 bases remained unmatched. The V gene's germline CDR1 is MNHEY and CDR2 SVGEGT. The CDR3 is CASSKSTGPYGYTF. The CDR3 nucleotides read TGTGCCAGCAGTAAATCGACAGGGCCCTATGGCTACACCTTC.

The genes are TRBV19 and TRBJ1-2; the D gene is possibly TRBD1 (6 bases). The CDR3 is 15 residues long. Germline lookup yields CDR1 LNHDA and CDR2 SQIVND (reference sequence). Trimming cost V 5 bases and J 2 bases, with 15 bases left between them. The DNA for the CDR3 is TGTGCCAGTAGTCCTTACAGGGATGGCAACTATGGCTACACCTTC. Amino acid sequence: CASSPYRDGNYGYTF.

The chain joins TRBV19 to TRBJ2-5; TRBD1 matches at 7 bases. The CDR3 spans 14 residues. Germline V lookup: CDR1 LNHDA, CDR2 SQIVND (reference sequence). V lost 5 bases, J lost 7 bases, and 10 bases stayed unmatched. CDR3 protein: CASSVTGDPGTQYF. The DNA of the CDR3 is TGTGCCAGTAGTGTCACAGGGGACCCGGGGACCCAGTACTTC.

The chain couples TRBV29-1 to TRBJ2-1, with D uncertain. The V gene lost 6 bases and the J gene lost 6 bases, with 9 bases spanning the gap. This CDR3 is 11 amino acids long. Germline V CDR1 and CDR2: SQVTM, ANQGSEA. This chain's CDR3 is CSVGEINEQFF. For the CDR3, the DNA is TGCAGCGTCGGAGAGATCAATGAGCAGTTCTTC.

Concerning this clone: At the DNA level, this CDR3 is encoded by other sequences in the same sample as well. This chain uses TRBV3-1 (or the pseudogene TRBV3-2) with TRBJ1-5; D unresolved. This CDR3 contains 13 residues. Germline CDR1 and CDR2: LGHDT and YNNKEL (reference sequence). Trimming removed 4 bases from V and 6 bases from J, with 10 bases in between. The chain's CDR3 is CASSPKRGQPQHF. CDR3 coding DNA: TGTGCCAGCAGCCCGAAACGGGGTCAGCCCCAGCATTTT.

V usage is TRBV7-9 and J usage is TRBJ2-1; D is possibly TRBD1 (5 bases). The CDR3 loop spans 14 amino acids. In germline, CDR1 is SEHNR, CDR2 FQNEAQ (reference sequence). The V and J ends lost 1 base and 6 bases respectively, with 10 bases between them. CDR3 DNA: TGTGCCAGCAGCTTAGGTGGGGCTCCCAATGAGCAGTTCTTC. This translates into CASSLGGAPNEQFF.

The J gene is TRBJ1-1, the V gene TRBV23-1; 7 positions agree with TRBD1. TRBV23-1 qualifies as an ORF whose function is uncertain. The CDR3 has 15 amino acids. Trimming removed 4 bases from V and 10 bases from J; junction bases left unmatched: 15. CDR3: CASSPPGQPRGSAFF. The CDR3 DNA reads as TGCGCCAGCAGTCCTCCGGGACAGCCTCGGGGGTCAGCTTTCTTT.

The chain uses TRBV7-2 and TRBJ2-7; 10 bases are a match to TRBD2. Germline assignment: CDR1 SGHTA and CDR2 FQGNSA. V shed 0 bases, J shed 3 bases, and the junction held 5 bases outside the gene matches. CDR3 length: 16 residues. The CDR3 loop is CASSLASSGSVYEQYF. The DNA of the CDR3 is TGTGCCAGCAGCTTAGCTTCTAGCGGGAGTGTCTACGAGCAGTACTTC.